This is a list of T cell receptor beta chains from one sample in a study of blood T cell repertoires in COVID-19. Clones were sequenced by immunoSEQ multiplex PCR, and TCRdb holds only the in-frame ones, with some missing. Altogether some 150,000 clones are present, under 90% being singletons, with the ten largest covering 44%. Sequenced material: peripheral blood. The receptors here all came from a human donor in a cohort sampled during active COVID-19. Both conserved end residues are part of each CDR3. Fields, in order: D gene, J gene, clone size, V gene, CDR3 DNA, CDR3 protein. A D gene is named only where the DNA matches it firmly. Clone size is stated in some rows and not others, as once, few, many or a class when expanded.

d_call: TRBD1
j_call: TRBJ1-1
clone_size: many
v_call: TRBV11-3
cdr3_nt: TGTGCCAGCAGCCCACAGGGGGGGAACACTGAAGCTTTCTTT
cdr3_aa: CASSPQGGNTEAFF

d_call: TRBD1
j_call: TRBJ2-1
clone_size: .
v_call: TRBV11-3
cdr3_nt: TGTGCCAGCAGCTTAGCCCGAGGACAGGGAGCGTCCTCATTTAATGAGCAGTTCTTC
cdr3_aa: CASSLARGQGASSFNEQFF

d_call: TRBD1
j_call: TRBJ2-7
clone_size: once
v_call: TRBV5-1
cdr3_nt: TGCGCCAGCAGCGCGACGACAGGGTCCGCCGAGCAGTACTTC
cdr3_aa: CASSATTGSAEQYF

d_call: TRBD1
j_call: TRBJ2-7
clone_size: .
v_call: TRBV7-2
cdr3_nt: TGTGCCAGCAGCTTTGACAGGGGGCTATACGAGCAGTACTTC
cdr3_aa: CASSFDRGLYEQYF

d_call: .
j_call: TRBJ1-3
clone_size: .
v_call: TRBV2
cdr3_nt: TGTGCCAGCAGTGAGCACAGGGCGAACTCTGGAAACACCATATATTTT
cdr3_aa: CASSEHRANSGNTIYF

d_call: .
j_call: TRBJ1-1
clone_size: .
v_call: TRBV6-5
cdr3_nt: TGTGCCAGCATCAACGACAGAAGCAACACTGAAGCTTTCTTT
cdr3_aa: CASINDRSNTEAFF

d_call: .
j_call: TRBJ1-1
clone_size: .
v_call: TRBV6-5
cdr3_nt: TGTGCCAGCAGTTCAACGGGGTCGGGGACTGAAGCTTTCTTT
cdr3_aa: CASSSTGSGTEAFF

d_call: .
j_call: TRBJ1-4
clone_size: .
v_call: TRBV19
cdr3_nt: TGTGCCAGTAGTATCCGGACAGCTAATGAAAAACTGTTTTTT
cdr3_aa: CASSIRTANEKLFF

d_call: TRBD1
j_call: TRBJ2-3
clone_size: .
v_call: TRBV28
cdr3_nt: TGTGCCAGCAGTTTTGGGACAGGCGGCACAGATACGCAGTATTTT
cdr3_aa: CASSFGTGGTDTQYF

d_call: .
j_call: TRBJ1-3
clone_size: .
v_call: TRBV12-3/TRBV12-4
cdr3_nt: TGTGCCAGCGGACTTGAAGGAAACACCATATATTTT
cdr3_aa: CASGLEGNTIYF

d_call: TRBD1
j_call: TRBJ2-7
clone_size: few
v_call: TRBV5-1
cdr3_nt: TGCGCCAGCAGCCCCGGGACAGGGGGCGAGCAGTACTTC
cdr3_aa: CASSPGTGGEQYF

d_call: TRBD1
j_call: TRBJ1-6
clone_size: once
v_call: TRBV7-9
cdr3_nt: TGTGCCAGCAGTTTTACAACAGGGGCGTCCTATAATTCACCCCTCCACTTT
cdr3_aa: CASSFTTGASYNSPLHF

d_call: .
j_call: TRBJ2-2
clone_size: many
v_call: TRBV12-5
cdr3_nt: TGTGCTAGTGGTTTGCCAAAACACCGGGGAGCTGTTTTT
cdr3_aa: CASGLPKHRGAVF

d_call: .
j_call: TRBJ1-2
clone_size: .
v_call: TRBV6-5
cdr3_nt: TGTGCCAGCACCCCGTCTTGGGAGGGGAACTATGGCTACACCTTC
cdr3_aa: CASTPSWEGNYGYTF

d_call: .
j_call: TRBJ2-3
clone_size: once
v_call: TRBV19
cdr3_nt: TGTGCCAGTAGTACGGGGCTAGCGCGAAACACAGATACGCAGTATTTT
cdr3_aa: CASSTGLARNTDTQYF

d_call: .
j_call: TRBJ1-1
clone_size: .
v_call: TRBV11-2
cdr3_nt: TGTGCCAGCAGCTTTGGCGGGGGCGCGACTGAAGCTTTCTTT
cdr3_aa: CASSFGGGATEAFF

d_call: .
j_call: TRBJ1-2
clone_size: .
v_call: TRBV6-1
cdr3_nt: TGTGCCAGCAGTGAAGCGCTAATAGGAGTGGCTAACTATGGCTACACCTTC
cdr3_aa: CASSEALIGVANYGYTF

d_call: TRBD2
j_call: TRBJ2-1
clone_size: once
v_call: TRBV27
cdr3_nt: TGTGCCAGCAGTTTTGGGAGGGGCCCTGACAATGAGCAGTTCTTC
cdr3_aa: CASSFGRGPDNEQFF

d_call: TRBD1
j_call: TRBJ2-4
clone_size: .
v_call: TRBV5-1
cdr3_nt: TGCGCCAGCAGCCCGGGACAGGGGCAAAACATTCAGTACTTC
cdr3_aa: CASSPGQGQNIQYF

d_call: TRBD1
j_call: TRBJ1-1
clone_size: .
v_call: TRBV9
cdr3_nt: TGTGCCAGCAGCGGGGGGACAGGTCTTAACAGGAACACTGAAGCTTTCTTT
cdr3_aa: CASSGGTGLNRNTEAFF

d_call: .
j_call: TRBJ1-6
clone_size: .
v_call: TRBV5-5
cdr3_nt: TGTGCCAGCAGGGCCGGGACGGGGGACTCACCCCTCCACTTT
cdr3_aa: CASRAGTGDSPLHF

d_call: TRBD1
j_call: TRBJ2-1
clone_size: .
v_call: TRBV6-6
cdr3_nt: TGTGCCAGCAGTTACTCCGGACAGGGGAGGAATGAGCAGTTCTTC
cdr3_aa: CASSYSGQGRNEQFF

d_call: TRBD1
j_call: TRBJ1-1
clone_size: .
v_call: TRBV9
cdr3_nt: TGTGCCAGCAGCGTTATTACGACAGGGGCTGAAGCTTTCTTT
cdr3_aa: CASSVITTGAEAFF

d_call: .
j_call: TRBJ2-5
clone_size: .
v_call: TRBV5-1
cdr3_nt: TGCGCCAGCAGCTCGGGACTGCTCCTCCAAGAGACCCAGTACTTC
cdr3_aa: CASSSGLLLQETQYF

d_call: .
j_call: TRBJ2-1
clone_size: .
v_call: TRBV29-1
cdr3_nt: TGCAGCGGCCCGACGGGCGGGGGCCGTGAGCAGTTCTTC
cdr3_aa: CSGPTGGGREQFF

d_call: .
j_call: TRBJ1-1
clone_size: .
v_call: TRBV28
cdr3_nt: TGTGCCACCGCACGGGGGGCGAACACTGAAGCTTTCTTT
cdr3_aa: CATARGANTEAFF

d_call: .
j_call: TRBJ2-2
clone_size: few
v_call: TRBV7-9
cdr3_nt: TGTGCCAGCAGCGTATCCGGGACTCTGAACGGGGAGCTGTTTTTT
cdr3_aa: CASSVSGTLNGELFF

d_call: .
j_call: TRBJ1-2
clone_size: .
v_call: TRBV18
cdr3_nt: TGTGCCAGCTCACCAGCTGTACAGGTTGACTATGGCTACACCTTC
cdr3_aa: CASSPAVQVDYGYTF

d_call: .
j_call: TRBJ2-7
clone_size: .
v_call: TRBV7-3
cdr3_nt: TGTGCCAGCAGCTCGACAGGCGGGGGCTACGAGCAGTACTTC
cdr3_aa: CASSSTGGGYEQYF

d_call: .
j_call: TRBJ1-5
clone_size: once
v_call: TRBV12-3/TRBV12-4
cdr3_nt: TGTGCCAGCAGTTTGAGAGGTCAGCCCCAGCATTTT
cdr3_aa: CASSLRGQPQHF

d_call: .
j_call: TRBJ1-1
clone_size: .
v_call: TRBV12-3/TRBV12-4
cdr3_nt: TGTGCCAGCACTCTCCTACTTGAAAGCCCAGCTTTCTTT
cdr3_aa: CASTLLLESPAFF

d_call: .
j_call: TRBJ1-6
clone_size: .
v_call: TRBV10-3
cdr3_nt: TGTGCCATCAGTGAGGAGGTAGCCAATTCACCCCTCCACTTT
cdr3_aa: CAISEEVANSPLHF

d_call: .
j_call: TRBJ1-1
clone_size: .
v_call: TRBV7-9
cdr3_nt: TGTGCCAGCAGCTTAAGGGAGGTGAACACTGAAGCTTTCTTT
cdr3_aa: CASSLREVNTEAFF

d_call: TRBD1
j_call: TRBJ2-6
clone_size: .
v_call: TRBV10-3
cdr3_nt: TGTGCCATCAGTGACCAGACAGGGGGCGCGTCTAAGTCCGGGGCCAACGTCCTGACTTTC
cdr3_aa: CAISDQTGGASKSGANVLTF

d_call: .
j_call: TRBJ1-4
clone_size: .
v_call: TRBV10-2
cdr3_nt: TGCGCCAGCAGTGATAAGGGGCAATGGAGTGAAAAACTGTTTTTT
cdr3_aa: CASSDKGQWSEKLFF

d_call: TRBD2
j_call: TRBJ2-3
clone_size: .
v_call: TRBV2
cdr3_nt: TGTGCCAGCAGTGATGTGACTAGCGCAGATACGCAGTATTTT
cdr3_aa: CASSDVTSADTQYF

d_call: TRBD2
j_call: TRBJ2-1
clone_size: .
v_call: TRBV29-1
cdr3_nt: TGCAGCGGACTAGCGGGAGGCCACAATGAGCAGTTCTTC
cdr3_aa: CSGLAGGHNEQFF

d_call: .
j_call: TRBJ2-5
clone_size: once
v_call: TRBV10-3
cdr3_nt: TGTGCCATCAGTGACCCATCGAGACAGCTCCAAGAGACCCAGTACTTC
cdr3_aa: CAISDPSRQLQETQYF

d_call: .
j_call: TRBJ1-4
clone_size: .
v_call: TRBV6-6
cdr3_nt: TGTGCCAGCAGTTACGCGGGGGTTGGTGAAAAACTGTTTTTT
cdr3_aa: CASSYAGVGEKLFF

d_call: TRBD1
j_call: TRBJ2-5
clone_size: .
v_call: TRBV7-9
cdr3_nt: TGTGCCAGCAGCCAGACAGGGACGGAGACCCAGTACTTC
cdr3_aa: CASSQTGTETQYF

d_call: TRBD1
j_call: TRBJ2-7
clone_size: .
v_call: TRBV2
cdr3_nt: TGTGCCAGCCACCGGGACAGAGGTGCCTACGAGCAGTACTTC
cdr3_aa: CASHRDRGAYEQYF

d_call: TRBD2
j_call: TRBJ2-2
clone_size: .
v_call: TRBV3-1/TRBV3-2
cdr3_nt: TGTGCCAGCAGCTTAGCGGGGAGGGCCGGGGAGCTGTTTTTT
cdr3_aa: CASSLAGRAGELFF

d_call: .
j_call: TRBJ1-4
clone_size: .
v_call: TRBV7-2
cdr3_nt: TGTGCCAGCAGCCCCCCAGGGTTACATGAAAAACTGTTTTTT
cdr3_aa: CASSPPGLHEKLFF

d_call: .
j_call: TRBJ1-1
clone_size: .
v_call: TRBV6-2/TRBV6-3
cdr3_nt: TGTGCCAGCAGTCCGAACAGGGACGCGGGCACTGAAGCTTTCTTT
cdr3_aa: CASSPNRDAGTEAFF

d_call: .
j_call: TRBJ1-4
clone_size: .
v_call: TRBV3-1/TRBV3-2
cdr3_nt: TGTGCCAGCAGCCCTGGCCCCCACAGGGTTGGGGCTAGAAATGAAAAACTGTTTTTT
cdr3_aa: CASSPGPHRVGARNEKLFF

d_call: TRBD1
j_call: TRBJ1-3
clone_size: .
v_call: TRBV18
cdr3_nt: TGTGCCAGCTCACCCACGGACAGGGGTTTCGGAAACACCATATATTTT
cdr3_aa: CASSPTDRGFGNTIYF

d_call: TRBD1
j_call: TRBJ1-1
clone_size: .
v_call: TRBV5-1
cdr3_nt: TGCGCCAGCAGCTTGGAGGGGGCAGAGACTGAAGCTTTCTTT
cdr3_aa: CASSLEGAETEAFF

d_call: TRBD1
j_call: TRBJ1-1
clone_size: .
v_call: TRBV5-8
cdr3_nt: TGTGCCAGCAGATTGGGGGACAGGGGGCTTGATGAAGCTTTCTTT
cdr3_aa: CASRLGDRGLDEAFF

d_call: .
j_call: TRBJ1-5
clone_size: .
v_call: TRBV27
cdr3_nt: TGTGCCAGCAGTCCGGGGTTCGGTCAGCCCCAGCATTTT
cdr3_aa: CASSPGFGQPQHF

d_call: TRBD1
j_call: TRBJ1-1
clone_size: .
v_call: TRBV5-5
cdr3_nt: TGTGCCAGCACCCCTAGGACAGGGGTGGGGACTGAAGCTTTCTTT
cdr3_aa: CASTPRTGVGTEAFF

d_call: TRBD1
j_call: TRBJ2-3
clone_size: .
v_call: TRBV30
cdr3_nt: TGTGCCTGGAGTGGGACAGGGCTCACAGATACGCAGTATTTT
cdr3_aa: CAWSGTGLTDTQYF